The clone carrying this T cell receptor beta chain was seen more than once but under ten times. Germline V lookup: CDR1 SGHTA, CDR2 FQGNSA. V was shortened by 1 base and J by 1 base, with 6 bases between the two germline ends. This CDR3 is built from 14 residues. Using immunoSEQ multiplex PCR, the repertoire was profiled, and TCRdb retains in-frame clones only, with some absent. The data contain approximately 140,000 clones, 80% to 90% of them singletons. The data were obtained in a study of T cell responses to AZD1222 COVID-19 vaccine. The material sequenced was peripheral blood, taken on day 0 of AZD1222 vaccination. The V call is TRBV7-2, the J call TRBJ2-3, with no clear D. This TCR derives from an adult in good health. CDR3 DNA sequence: TGTGCCAGCAGCTTAGTATTGGGCACAGATACGCAGTATTTT. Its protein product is CASSLVLGTDTQYF.